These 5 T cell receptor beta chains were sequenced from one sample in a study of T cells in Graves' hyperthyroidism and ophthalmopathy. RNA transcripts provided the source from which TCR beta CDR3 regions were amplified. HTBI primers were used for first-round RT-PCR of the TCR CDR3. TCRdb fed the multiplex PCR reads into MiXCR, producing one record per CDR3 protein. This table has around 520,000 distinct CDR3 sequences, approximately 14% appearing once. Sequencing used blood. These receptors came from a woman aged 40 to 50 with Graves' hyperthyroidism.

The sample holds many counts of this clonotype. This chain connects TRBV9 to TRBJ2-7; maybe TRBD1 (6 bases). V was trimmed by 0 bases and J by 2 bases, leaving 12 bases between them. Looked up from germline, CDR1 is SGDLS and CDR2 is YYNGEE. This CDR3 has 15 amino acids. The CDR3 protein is CASSVGQALTYEQYF. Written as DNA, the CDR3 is TGTGCCAGCAGCGTAGGACAGGCTTTAACCTACGAGCAGTACTTC.

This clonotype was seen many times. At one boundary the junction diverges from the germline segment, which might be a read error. The chain's CDR3 is CASSLAGGGYNEQFF. CDR3 sequence (DNA): TGTGCCAGCAGCTTAGCGGGAGGGGGCTACAATGAGCAGTTCTTC. The chain employs TRBV5-1 and TRBJ2-1; 11 bases match TRBD2. The CDR3 has 15 amino acids. Germline values: CDR1 SGHRS, CDR2 YFSETQ.

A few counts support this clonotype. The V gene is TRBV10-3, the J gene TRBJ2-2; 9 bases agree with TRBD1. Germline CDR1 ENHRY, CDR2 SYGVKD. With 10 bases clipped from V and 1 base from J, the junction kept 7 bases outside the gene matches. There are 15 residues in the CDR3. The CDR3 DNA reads TGTGCCACCAAGCCGGGACAGGGGAACACCGGGGAGCTGTTTTTT. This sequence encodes CATKPGQGNTGELFF.

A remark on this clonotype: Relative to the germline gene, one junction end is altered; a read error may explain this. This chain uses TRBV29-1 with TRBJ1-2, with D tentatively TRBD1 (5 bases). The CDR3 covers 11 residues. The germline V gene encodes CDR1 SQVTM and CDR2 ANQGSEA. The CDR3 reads CGVRSGDGYTF. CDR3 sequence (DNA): TGCGGCGTACGCTCGGGGGATGGCTACACCTTC.

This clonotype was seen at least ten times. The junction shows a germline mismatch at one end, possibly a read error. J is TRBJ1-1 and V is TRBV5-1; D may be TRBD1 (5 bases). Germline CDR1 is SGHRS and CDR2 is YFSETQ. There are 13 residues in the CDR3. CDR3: CASSFQGNTEAFF. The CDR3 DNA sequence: TGTGCCAGCAGTTTTCAGGGGAACACTGAAGCTTTCTTT. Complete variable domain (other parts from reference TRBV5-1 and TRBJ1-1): KAGVTQTPRYLIKTRGQQVTLSCSPISGHRSVSWYQQTPGQGLQFLFEYFSETQRNKGNFPGRFSGRQFSNSRSEMNVSTLELGDSALYLCASSFQGNTEAFFGQGTRLTVV.